Included here is one T cell receptor beta chain sequence, with context. Its target is not known. For each extraction, RNA and DNA were obtained together from 20-30 mg of unsorted bulk tissue. Every one of the tumor samples had a viable tumor cell content above 80%. CDR3 length: 16 residues. Trimming cost V 5 bases and J 9 bases, with 23 bases left between them. The germline V gene has CDR1 WNHNN and CDR2 SYGVQD (reference sequence). A constant-region primer primed TCR beta cDNA synthesis from roughly 510 ng of total RNA. Libraries of TCR beta came from three nested multiplex PCR rounds with slightly modified ARM-PCR. The study ran its first two PCR rounds for 9 to 10 cycles each, using TRBV1-TRBV30 forward primers and a C-beta reverse primer. TCRdb re-derived calls from the multiplex PCR reads in MiXCR, one entry per CDR3 protein. The sample carries 25,000 to 35,000 distinct CDR3 sequences, 60% to 85% recorded once.

The sample belongs to a study of tumor-infiltrating lymphocytes in primary liver carcinoma. Turning to the study itself: The number of productive TCRbeta reads per sample ranged from roughly 3.65 to 7.5 million and was similar across tissue types.

Findings and caveats of the study: Only about 7.5-25% of top clones spanned all five tumor regions. Significantly larger top-250-clone fractions were found in tumors than in blood (p = 0.039).

The J gene is TRBJ2-1, the V gene TRBV10-1; possibly TRBD2 for D (5 bases). This sequence originates from a man in his forties with primary liver carcinoma and hepatitis B virus infection. Specimen: liver tumor tissue from sampling region 5. Subset: tumor region T5, tumor centre. Here the CDR3 reads CASSRPDWRAHIEQFF. The CDR3 DNA follows: TGCGCCAGCAGTAGACCGGACTGGCGGGCCCACATTGAGCAGTTCTTC.